These T cell receptor beta chains were read from a single sample in a study of Ad26.COV2.S vaccination and SARS-CoV-2 variants. The protocol was immunoSEQ multiplex PCR, while the TCRdb copy is restricted to in-frame clones and leaves out a portion. Among around 370,000 clones listed, approximately 81% were seen once. Sequencing was performed on peripheral blood, taken in a trial of Ad26.COV2.S vaccine versus placebo. These receptors were collected from a person aged 18-65 years who received the Ad26.COV2.S COVID-19 vaccine or a placebo. The CDR3 runs from the conserved cysteine through the conserved F or W. Each record gives: D gene, V gene, J gene, clone size, CDR3 DNA, CDR3 protein. A D gene is named only where the DNA matches it firmly. Clone sizes are given selectively: once, few, many, or a class where the clone is expanded.

>-|TRBV27|TRBJ1-1|-
TGTGCCAGCAGTTTATCTAGACTAGCCAGGGCTTTCTTT
CASSLSRLARAFF
>TRBD2|TRBV10-3|TRBJ2-3|-
TGTGCCTCACGGCGGGGGGGCACAGATACGCAGTATTTT
CASRRGGTDTQYF
>-|TRBV4-1|TRBJ1-5|-
TGCGCCAGCAGCCAAGTTATAGCGGGGGTGGGTCAGCCCCAGCATTTT
CASSQVIAGVGQPQHF
>-|TRBV7-9|TRBJ2-7|few
TGTGCCAGCAGCTTGTTAACTAGCAGTTTCGAGCAGTACTTC
CASSLLTSSFEQYF
>-|TRBV5-4|TRBJ1-2|-
TGTGCCAGCACCGATGGACATCCTGGCTACACCTTC
CASTDGHPGYTF
>TRBD1|TRBV18|TRBJ1-3|-
TGTGCCAGCTCGCGGGACAGACTCTCTGGAAACACCATATATTTT
CASSRDRLSGNTIYF
>-|TRBV28|TRBJ2-3|-
TGTGCCAGCAGTTTGAGGACAGATACGCAGTATTTT
CASSLRTDTQYF
>-|TRBV6-1|TRBJ1-3|-
TGTGCCAGCAGTGAATTTTCGTCGGACTGGCGTGGAAACACCATATATTTT
CASSEFSSDWRGNTIYF
>TRBD1|TRBV4-3|TRBJ1-2|-
TGCGCCAGCAGCCAAAGCGGACAGGGCTCCTATGGCTACACCTTC
CASSQSGQGSYGYTF
>-|TRBV7-2|TRBJ2-1|-
TGTGCCAGCAGCTTGGACGGCATCTCCTACAATGAGCAGTTCTTC
CASSLDGISYNEQFF
>-|TRBV9|TRBJ1-3|-
TGTGCCAGCAGCGCCGGCGTTATTCCCGGACAGCCGGCCATATATTTT
CASSAGVIPGQPAIYF
>-|TRBV5-4|TRBJ1-6|-
TGTGCCAGCAGAATCGGCTATAATTCACCCCTCCACTTT
CASRIGYNSPLHF
>-|TRBV28|TRBJ1-4|-
TGTGCCAGCAGTTTATCATTTGGGGGCCCTCTTGGGGAAAAACTGTTTTTT
CASSLSFGGPLGEKLFF
>-|TRBV6-5|TRBJ2-4|-
TGTGCCAGCAGCGAGGGGTCCTGGGCCAAAAACATTCAGTACTTC
CASSEGSWAKNIQYF
>-|TRBV10-1|TRBJ1-4|-
TGCGCCAGCAGCGATTCCTATAGGAGTGGCGAAAAACTGTTTTTT
CASSDSYRSGEKLFF
>TRBD2|TRBV7-6|TRBJ2-5|few
TGTGCCAGCAGTCGAACTAGCGGAAAAGAGACCCAGTACTTC
CASSRTSGKETQYF
>TRBD2|TRBV28|TRBJ2-7|-
TGTGCCAGCAGTTTGCCCAGGGAGGGTCGCTACGAGCAGTACTTC
CASSLPREGRYEQYF
>-|TRBV2|TRBJ2-7|-
TGTGCCAGCAGTGAACCACCGAGAGAGCAGTACTTC
CASSEPPREQYF
>-|TRBV10-3|TRBJ1-3|-
TGTGCCATCAGTGATTCTGGTACGGGAAACACCATATATTTT
CAISDSGTGNTIYF
>-|TRBV15|TRBJ1-1|-
TGTGCCACCAGCAGAGATCAGCTGAACACTGAAGCTTTCTTT
CATSRDQLNTEAFF
>-|TRBV12-3/TRBV12-4|TRBJ2-1|-
TGTGCCAGCAGTCCTCCCAAGGACAATGAGCAGTTCTTC
CASSPPKDNEQFF
>-|TRBV7-9|TRBJ2-2|-
TGTGCCAGCAGTGCGGGCCTACCTTCATGGAACACCGGGGAGCTGTTTTTT
CASSAGLPSWNTGELFF
>TRBD2|TRBV14|TRBJ2-7|-
TGTGCCAGCAGCCAGACTAGCGGCGTGACCTACGAGCAGTACTTC
CASSQTSGVTYEQYF
>-|TRBV15|TRBJ1-6|-
TGTGCCACCAGCAGAGATCCTGACGGGAATTCACCCCTCCACTTT
CATSRDPDGNSPLHF
>-|TRBV19|TRBJ1-2|few
TGTGCCAGTAGTATGACAGGAGGGTCTTATGGCTACACCTTC
CASSMTGGSYGYTF
>TRBD1|TRBV7-2|TRBJ1-2|few
TGTGCCAGCAGCTTTACCCACAGGGGTGGCTATGGCTACACCTTC
CASSFTHRGGYGYTF
>TRBD1|TRBV5-1|TRBJ2-6|-
TGCGCCAGCAGCATCGCCGGGACAGTCTCTGGGGCCAACGTCCTGACTTTC
CASSIAGTVSGANVLTF